The 8 T cell receptor beta chains in this list originate from one sample, sequenced in a study of T cell repertoires in cytomegalovirus infection. MiXCR was run by TCRdb on the reads, yielding one entry per CDR3 protein. There are about 140,000 distinct CDR3 sequences in the sample; 6.5% occur only once, and over 15% lies in the top ten. Sequenced material: PBMCs. The receptors were gathered from a human donor in good health (CMV status not recorded). Some clones in this sample may be carry-over from other donors' samples.

Ten or more counts support this clonotype. The V gene is TRBV7-2, the J gene TRBJ1-6; D is ambiguous. Germline V lookup: CDR1 SGHTA, CDR2 FQGNSA. V lost 1 base and J 5 bases, leaving 6 bases between the germline ends. This CDR3 contains 14 residues. The CDR3: CASSLGGNNSPLHF. The CDR3 coding sequence is TGTGCCAGCAGCTTAGGCGGTAATAATTCACCCCTCCACTTT.

The V gene is TRBV2, the J gene TRBJ2-5, with 8 bases identical to TRBD2. Trimming removed 7 bases from V and 1 base from J; junction bases left unmatched: 11. This CDR3 has 16 residues. Germline CDR1 reads SNHLY; CDR2 reads FYNNEI. CDR3 protein: CASKFPGGGSQETQYF. In DNA, the CDR3 is TGTGCCAGCAAGTTTCCTGGCGGGGGGTCCCAAGAGACCCAGTACTTC.

The sample holds many counts of this clonotype. The genes are TRBV12-3 or TRBV12-4 and TRBJ1-2; D gene unclear. This CDR3 contains 12 residues. V lost 8 bases, J lost 3 bases, and 10 bases lay in between. This CDR3 is CASGDTYYGYTF. The CDR3 region has the DNA TGTGCCAGCGGCGACACCTACTATGGCTACACCTTC.

V and J are TRBV29-1 and TRBJ2-3; D call uncertain. The CDR3 contains 12 residues. Germline V CDR1 and CDR2: SQVTM, ANQGSEA. V lost 0 bases and J lost 5, with 6 bases in between. In nucleotides, the CDR3 is TGCAGCGTTGAAGATAATAGAGATACGCAGTATTTT. It translates to CSVEDNRDTQYF.

The sample holds many counts of this clonotype. The J gene is TRBJ2-6, the V gene TRBV7-2, with 7 bases fitting TRBD1. J lost 0 bases, V lost 5 bases, and 7 bases had no gene match. CDR3 length: 17 residues. The germline CDR1 and CDR2 sequences are SGHTA and FQGNSA. Here the CDR3 reads CASSPRTGSSGANVLTF. The CDR3 DNA is TGTGCCAGCAGCCCCCGGACAGGATCCTCTGGGGCCAACGTCCTGACTTTC.

The sample holds a few counts of this clonotype. The CDR3 does not close with the conserved phenylalanine or tryptophan, likely indicating a read error. The limits of the CDR3 on the DNA are not certain, so only TCRdb's listed CDR3 is given. The rearrangement joins TRBV6-6 to TRBJ1-2. With termini counted, the CDR3 has 11 amino acids. From germline, CDR1 is MNHNY and CDR2 SVGAGI (reference sequence). The CDR3 loop is CASSFPTAPDS.

This clonotype was seen repeatedly, ten times or more. This chain joins TRBV7-8 and TRBJ2-3; possible D gene TRBD1, 5 bases. Germline V lookup: CDR1 SGHVS, CDR2 FQNEAQ. This CDR3 has 16 amino acids. Deletions cut 0 bases from V and 4 bases from J, with 14 bases between. CDR3 DNA sequence: TGTGCCAGCAGCTTAGCAGAGAAGGACATCCCAGATACGCAGTATTTT. The encoded protein is CASSLAEKDIPDTQYF.

Many counts were recorded for this clonotype. The rearrangement links TRBV11-3 to TRBJ2-7, with D perhaps TRBD1 (6 bases). This CDR3 region has 16 residues. Trimming took 4 bases from V and 4 from J, leaving 20 bases between them. Germline loops: CDR1 SGHNT, CDR2 YENEEA. CDR3 DNA sequence: TGTGCCAGCAGCTGCAACAGGGATCACGGTACTTACGAGCAGTACTTC. It specifies CASSCNRDHGTYEQYF.